The clone carrying this TCR beta chain was seen a few times. What it binds is not known. Germline CDR1 and CDR2: MDHEN and SYDVKM. V gave up 6 bases and J gave up 6 bases, with 18 bases separating them. The CDR3 extends over 15 amino acids. The source of the sample is a study of identical twins. Overall study findings and caveats: Cross-sectional statistical analysis was relied on for the conclusions, without the same donors being followed. Memory repertoires showed no such pattern, whereas abundant cord blood beta clonotypes carried fewer insertions.

TCRdb re-analysed the 5' RACE reads in MiXCR, keeping a single row per CDR3 protein. The sample yields 300,000 to 400,000 distinct CDR3 sequences, roughly an eighth seen once. This same sample was also taken into another study, of yellow fever vaccine responses in identical twins.

The sample was CD8+ T cells sorted from blood. The gene calls are TRBV28 and TRBJ2-4, with D unresolved. This receptor was obtained from a woman between 18 and 29 years old in good health. CDR3 protein: CASSPSRWASNIQYF. CDR3 in DNA: TGTGCCAGCAGCCCCTCCCGGTGGGCATCAAACATTCAGTACTTC.